This TCR beta chain was sequenced for a study of shared clonotypes between healthy human individuals. Study context: Ranging from 18 to 49 in age, donors were a couple of women and a few men.

Remarks on this clone: Its specificity is not known.

CDR3 length equals 14 residues. The donor population consisted of healthy HIV-negative adults with no recent acute infections or vaccinations. A CD45RA+ naive subset and a CD45RA-negative memory subset were split from CD4+ cells. The table came from immunoSEQ multiplex PCR; TCRdb's copy has only in-frame clones and leaves some out. Of roughly 500,000 clones detected, about 96% appear once; the ten largest clones hold about 0.067%. Overall study results and limits: Non-shared clonotypes had lower generation probabilities than clonotypes shared by all four sorted-subset donors.

This TCR was recovered from a woman younger than 45 in good health. The rearrangement uses TRBV21-1 and TRBJ1-2. TRBV21-1 is an annotated pseudogene. The sequenced material came from naive CD4+ T cells sorted from blood. Subset meaning: CD45RA+ positively selected. CDR3 bases: TGTGCCAGCAGCAACAGGGACCCTAACTATGGCTACACCTTC. It encodes CASSNRDPNYGYTF.